Listed here are 29 T cell receptor beta chains from one sample, sequenced in a study of blood T cell repertoires in COVID-19. Produced via immunoSEQ multiplex PCR; TCRdb's table is partial and in-frame only. The sample lists roughly 250,000 clones; 80% to 90% were seen once. Specimen: PBMCs or T cells enriched from blood (not recorded which). These receptors came from a woman aged 45-65 years who had recovered from COVID-19.

The chain joins TRBV19 to TRBJ2-7; 8 positions agree with TRBD1. Trimming cost V 5 bases and J 1 base; bases outside gene matches: 7. Germline CDR1 and CDR2: LNHDA and SQIVND (reference sequence). The CDR3 totals 15 residues. The CDR3 is CASSGEGQGSYEQYF. The DNA of the CDR3 is TGTGCCAGTAGTGGGGAAGGACAGGGTTCCTACGAGCAGTACTTC.

The table lists this clone with a count of one. J is TRBJ2-7 and V is TRBV5-5; 8 nucleotides align to TRBD2. Germline V CDR1 and CDR2: SGHKS, YYEKEE (reference sequence). With 4 bases clipped from V and 3 bases from J, the junction kept 9 bases outside the gene matches. CDR3 length equals 15 residues. CDR3 DNA: TGTGCCAGCAGCCCTACTCCGAGCGGGAGCTACGAGCAGTACTTC. Translating gives CASSPTPSGSYEQYF. Complete variable domain (other parts from reference TRBV5-5 and TRBJ2-7): DAGVTQSPTHLIKTRGQQVTLRCSPISGHKSVSWYQQVLGQGPQFIFQYYEKEERGRGNFPDRFSARQFPNYSSELNVNALLLGDSALYLCASSPTPSGSYEQYFGPGTRLTVT.

The gene calls are TRBV2 and TRBJ2-7; 10 bases map to TRBD2. Germline values: CDR1 SNHLY, CDR2 FYNNEI. V lost 5 bases and J lost 6; bases outside the gene matches: 10. The CDR3 extends over 15 amino acids. CDR3 loop: CASSLGLAGVFEQYF. CDR3 bases: TGTGCCAGCAGTTTAGGGCTAGCGGGAGTTTTCGAGCAGTACTTC.

V is TRBV2 and J is TRBJ2-1; tentative D call: TRBD2 (6 bases). CDR1 and CDR2 from the germline V gene are SNHLY and FYNNEI. This CDR3 region has 16 residues. V shed 4 bases and J shed 4 bases, with 17 bases lying between them. CDR3 sequence: CASSGRDPSSYNEQFF. As DNA, the CDR3 is TGTGCCAGCAGTGGGAGGGACCCCAGCTCTTACAATGAGCAGTTCTTC.

This clone was seen only a few times. The CDR3 sequence is CASSDTSGTSGRSYNEQFF. For the CDR3, the DNA is TGTGCCAGCAGTGATACCTCGGGGACTAGCGGGAGGTCCTACAATGAGCAGTTCTTC. The V and J genes are TRBV27 and TRBJ2-1, with TRBD2 identical over 15 bases. Germline loops: CDR1 MNHEY, CDR2 SMNVEV (reference sequence). The junction had 9 bases not matched to a gene; V was cut back by 5 bases and J by 1 base. This CDR3 spans 19 amino acids.

The chain employs TRBV10-3 and TRBJ2-3; 8 bases align to TRBD1. V dropped 10 bases and J dropped 4; count of bases not matched to a gene: 7. CDR1 and CDR2 from the germline V gene are ENHRY and SYGVKD. The CDR3 length is 13 residues. The CDR3: CASLPDRADTQYF. In DNA, the CDR3 is TGTGCCAGCCTCCCGGACAGGGCAGATACGCAGTATTTT.

V is TRBV28 and J is TRBJ1-2; TRBD1 aligns across 7 bases. CDR3 length equals 13 residues. The trim removed 5 bases at V and 5 bases at J, leaving 5 bases unmatched. Germline V gives CDR1 MDHEN, CDR2 SYDVKM. The CDR3 here is CASSPDRWYGYTF. In DNA form, the CDR3 reads TGTGCCAGCAGTCCGGACAGGTGGTATGGCTACACCTTC.

The chain carries TRBV3-1 (or the pseudogene TRBV3-2) and TRBJ1-1, with a tentative D call TRBD1 (5 bases). The V end was cut by 5 bases, the J end by 6 bases, with 22 bases between. The germline V gene has CDR1 LGHDT and CDR2 YNNKEL (reference sequence). This CDR3 is 16 amino acids long. DNA for the CDR3: TGTGCCAGCAGCTCCGGTAGCGGGGGTTTCTCCGCTGAAGCTTTCTTT. It yields the protein CASSSGSGGFSAEAFF.

J is TRBJ1-1 and V is TRBV18, with 11 bases identical to TRBD1. This CDR3 is built from 16 residues. V trimming: 9 bases; J trimming: 6 bases; junction bases outside the gene matches: 15. Germline lookup yields CDR1 KGHSH and CDR2 LQKENI. For the CDR3, the DNA is TGTGCCAGTACTTCCGGGACAGGGGGTCTAAGGGCTGAAGCTTTCTTT. Translation gives CASTSGTGGLRAEAFF.

This clone was seen just once. The rearrangement links TRBV6-5 to TRBJ2-7, with D perhaps matching TRBD1 (5 bases). CDR3 length: 14 residues. V lost 7 bases and J lost 4, with 17 bases in between. In germline, CDR1 is MNHEY, CDR2 SVGAGI. CDR3 region: CASIAGINRYEQYF. For the CDR3, the DNA is TGTGCCAGCATAGCAGGGATAAATCGATACGAGCAGTACTTC.

The CDR3 here is CASSLTGAYEQYF. DNA of the CDR3: TGTGCCAGCAGTTTAACAGGGGCCTACGAGCAGTACTTC. This chain joins TRBV27 and TRBJ2-7, with 7 positions matching TRBD1. The germline CDR1 and CDR2 sequences are MNHEY and SMNVEV (reference sequence). The CDR3 covers 13 residues. Trimming removed 2 bases from V and 2 bases from J; junction bases left unmatched: 0.

The J gene is TRBJ2-7, the V gene TRBV28; unclear D gene. V was clipped by 4 bases and J by 4 bases, with 11 bases between them. The CDR3 length is 13 residues. Germline CDR1 and CDR2: MDHEN and SYDVKM. CDR3 amino acids: CASSSPSPYEQYF. CDR3 coding DNA: TGTGCCAGCAGTTCTCCTTCCCCGTACGAGCAGTACTTC.

The chain employs TRBV2 and TRBJ1-2; no reliable D call. V lost 5 bases, J lost 4 bases, and 17 bases lay in between. The CDR3 extends over 15 amino acids. CDR1 and CDR2 from the germline V gene are SNHLY and FYNNEI. The CDR3 loop is CASSPWAQRAYGYTF. CDR3 bases: TGTGCCAGCAGTCCTTGGGCCCAGCGGGCCTATGGCTACACCTTC.

The CDR3 DNA reads TGCAGCGCCCTGCGGACAGGAACCTACGAGCAGTACTTC. Amino acids: CSALRTGTYEQYF. The chain combines TRBV29-1 with TRBJ2-7, with 7 positions matching TRBD1. V lost 7 bases and J lost 2; bases outside the gene matches: 8. In germline, CDR1 is SQVTM, CDR2 ANQGSEA. The CDR3 is made up of 13 amino acids.

The chain employs TRBV9 and TRBJ2-1; weak D call: TRBD2 (6 bases). The CDR3 is 17 residues long. Trimming removed 0 bases at V and 6 bases at J, with 19 bases between. The germline gives CDR1 SGDLS, CDR2 YYNGEE. In DNA form, the CDR3 reads TGTGCCAGCAGCGTAGCTACAAGGCGGGAACGAGTCAATGAGCAGTTCTTC. The encoded protein is CASSVATRRERVNEQFF.

J is TRBJ2-7 and V is TRBV5-1, with D possibly matching TRBD1 (6 bases). Per the germline V gene, CDR1 is SGHRS and CDR2 is YFSETQ. V was cut by 2 bases and J by 5 bases, with 17 bases left in between. The CDR3 is 15 amino acids. The CDR3 here is CASSFEPRGHNEQYF. The CDR3, as DNA: TGCGCCAGCAGCTTTGAACCCAGGGGTCACAACGAGCAGTACTTC.

The rearrangement uses TRBV7-2 and TRBJ2-1, with D possibly matching TRBD2 (6 bases). Germline assignment: CDR1 SGHTA and CDR2 FQGNSA. Deletions cut 0 bases from V and 7 bases from J, with 16 bases between. This CDR3 spans 16 amino acids. CDR3 sequence (DNA): TGTGCCAGCAGCTTAGCAAGTGGACGGGAGCGAAATGAGCAGTTCTTC. Translated: CASSLASGRERNEQFF.

The V gene is TRBV6-1, the J gene TRBJ2-7; perhaps TRBD2 as D (6 bases). Deletions cut 1 base from V and 0 bases from J, with 7 bases between. Germline CDR1 and CDR2: MNHNS and SASEGT. This CDR3 is 14 amino acids long. Written as DNA, the CDR3 is TGTGCCAGCAGTGAAGGGGACTTCTCCTACGAGCAGTACTTC. This translates into CASSEGDFSYEQYF.

The chain links TRBV27 to TRBJ2-2; 8 bases map to TRBD1. Germline assignment: CDR1 MNHEY and CDR2 SMNVEV (reference sequence). The trim removed 6 bases at V and 4 bases at J, leaving 7 bases unmatched. The CDR3 has 15 residues. This CDR3 reads CASRKNDRGTGELFF. The CDR3 DNA sequence: TGTGCCAGCAGGAAGAATGACAGGGGCACCGGGGAGCTGTTTTTT.

Note on this clone: Sequence at one end of the junction differs from germline and may be a read error. The rearrangement uses TRBV28 and TRBJ1-2, with no clear D. CDR3 length: 10 residues. Germline V gives CDR1 MDHEN, CDR2 SYDVKM. CDR3: CASSLGRASF. DNA for the CDR3: TGTGCCAGCAGTTTGGGGAGGGCGAGCTTC.

This clone was counted only a few times. This chain links TRBV7-8 with TRBJ1-4; TRBD1 is a possible D gene (5 bases). CDR1 and CDR2 (germline): SGHVS, FQNEAQ. V was cut by 5 bases and J by 0 bases, with 10 bases left in between. CDR3 length: 15 residues. The CDR3 sequence is CASSLSGTTNEKLFF. The CDR3 nucleotides are TGTGCCAGCAGCCTGTCAGGGACAACTAATGAAAAACTGTTTTTT.

The chain has TRBV29-1 and TRBJ1-3, with D uncertain. The germline V gene encodes CDR1 SQVTM and CDR2 ANQGSEA. The CDR3 runs to 14 residues. V lost 0 bases and J 3 bases, leaving 9 bases between the germline ends. The CDR3 reads CSVEDTGFGNTIYF. CDR3 nucleotide sequence: TGCAGCGTTGAAGATACCGGGTTTGGAAACACCATATATTTT.

V gene TRBV28 combines with J gene TRBJ1-1; the D is unclear. Germline V lookup: CDR1 MDHEN, CDR2 SYDVKM. The length of the CDR3 is 11 residues. The germline V and J ends were trimmed by 6 bases and 5 bases, with 7 bases remaining between them. The CDR3 loop reads CASRTETEAFF. CDR3 coding DNA: TGTGCCAGCAGAACTGAGACTGAAGCTTTCTTT.

CDR3 amino acids: CASSLRTVNTEAFF. CDR3 coding DNA: TGTGCCAGCAGTTTAAGGACAGTGAACACTGAAGCTTTCTTT. The rearrangement joins TRBV27 to TRBJ1-1; TRBD1 might be the D (6 bases). The V and J ends lost 2 bases and 0 bases respectively, with 7 bases between them. The CDR3 runs 14 residues. Germline V gives CDR1 MNHEY, CDR2 SMNVEV (reference sequence).

The chain carries TRBV3-1 (or the pseudogene TRBV3-2) and TRBJ1-5; D gene unclear. CDR1 is LGHDT and CDR2 is YNNKEL in the germline V gene (reference sequence). This CDR3 spans 13 amino acids. Trimming left V 1 base short and J 6 bases short, with 7 bases between. DNA for the CDR3: TGTGCCAGCAGCCAAGGTGAGGGTCAGCCCCAGCATTTT. It translates to CASSQGEGQPQHF.

The chain recombines TRBV19 with TRBJ1-1; D may be TRBD1 (5 bases). The CDR3 loop spans 15 amino acids. Germline CDR1 reads LNHDA; CDR2 reads SQIVND (reference sequence). The ends were cut back, 7 bases at V and 2 bases at J, with 17 bases in the middle. This CDR3 reads CASTLSRTRNTEAFF. The CDR3 DNA reads as TGTGCCAGTACCCTCTCCCGGACAAGAAACACTGAAGCTTTCTTT.

The chain has TRBV7-2 and TRBJ2-1, with TRBD2 matching over 10 bases. Germline V gene sequence: CDR1 SGHTA, CDR2 FQGNSA. This CDR3 spans 17 amino acids. J was trimmed by 4 bases and V by 5 bases; bases with no gene match: 11. The CDR3 DNA is TGTGCCAGCAGCCCGGGACTGACTAGCGGGTTTTACAATGAGCAGTTCTTC. Amino acid sequence: CASSPGLTSGFYNEQFF.

This chain joins TRBV15 and TRBJ1-2; D not resolved. CDR3 length: 15 residues. Per germline, CDR1 LNHNV and CDR2 YYDKDF (reference sequence). Deletions cut 4 bases from V and 1 base from J, with 13 bases between. The CDR3 spells CATSTLETYNYGYTF. The CDR3 coding sequence is TGTGCCACCAGCACTCTCGAGACTTATAACTATGGCTACACCTTC.

J is TRBJ1-2 and V is TRBV6-5, with D maybe TRBD1 (6 bases). The germline V and J ends were trimmed by 0 bases and 7 bases, with 18 bases remaining between them. Germline V gene lookup returns CDR1 MNHEY and CDR2 SVGAGI. The CDR3 has 16 amino acids. CDR3 sequence: CASSYSGLGRGFGYTF. CDR3 nucleotide sequence: TGTGCCAGCAGTTACTCGGGTTTGGGCAGGGGTTTTGGCTACACCTTC.